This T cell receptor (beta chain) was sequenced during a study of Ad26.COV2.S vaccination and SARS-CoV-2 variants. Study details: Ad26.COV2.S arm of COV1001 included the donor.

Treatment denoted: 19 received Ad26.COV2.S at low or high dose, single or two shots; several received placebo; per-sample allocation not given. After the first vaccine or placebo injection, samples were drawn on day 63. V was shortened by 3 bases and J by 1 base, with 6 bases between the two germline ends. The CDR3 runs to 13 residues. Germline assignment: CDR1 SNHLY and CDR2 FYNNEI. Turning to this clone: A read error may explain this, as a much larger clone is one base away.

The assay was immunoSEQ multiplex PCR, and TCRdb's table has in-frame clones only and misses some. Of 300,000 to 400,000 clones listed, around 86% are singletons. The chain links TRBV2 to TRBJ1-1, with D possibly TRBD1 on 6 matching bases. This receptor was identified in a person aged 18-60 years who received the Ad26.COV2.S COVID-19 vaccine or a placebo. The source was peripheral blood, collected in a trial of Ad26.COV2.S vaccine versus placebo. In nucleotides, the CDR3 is TGTGCCAGCAGTGACAGGGGGAACACTGAAGCTTTCTTT. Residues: CASSDRGNTEAFF.